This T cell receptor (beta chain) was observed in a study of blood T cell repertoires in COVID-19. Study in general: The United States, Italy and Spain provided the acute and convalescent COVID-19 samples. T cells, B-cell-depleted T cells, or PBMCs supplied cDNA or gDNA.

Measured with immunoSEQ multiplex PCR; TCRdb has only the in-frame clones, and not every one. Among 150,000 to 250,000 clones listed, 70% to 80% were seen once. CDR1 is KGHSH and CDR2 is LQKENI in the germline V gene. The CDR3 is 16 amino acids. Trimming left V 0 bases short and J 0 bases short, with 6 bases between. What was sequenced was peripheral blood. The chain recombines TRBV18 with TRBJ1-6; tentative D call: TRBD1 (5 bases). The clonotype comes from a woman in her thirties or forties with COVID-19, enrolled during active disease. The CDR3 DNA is TGTGCCAGCTCACCACCCCAGGGCTCCTATAATTCACCCCTCCACTTT. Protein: CASSPPQGSYNSPLHF.